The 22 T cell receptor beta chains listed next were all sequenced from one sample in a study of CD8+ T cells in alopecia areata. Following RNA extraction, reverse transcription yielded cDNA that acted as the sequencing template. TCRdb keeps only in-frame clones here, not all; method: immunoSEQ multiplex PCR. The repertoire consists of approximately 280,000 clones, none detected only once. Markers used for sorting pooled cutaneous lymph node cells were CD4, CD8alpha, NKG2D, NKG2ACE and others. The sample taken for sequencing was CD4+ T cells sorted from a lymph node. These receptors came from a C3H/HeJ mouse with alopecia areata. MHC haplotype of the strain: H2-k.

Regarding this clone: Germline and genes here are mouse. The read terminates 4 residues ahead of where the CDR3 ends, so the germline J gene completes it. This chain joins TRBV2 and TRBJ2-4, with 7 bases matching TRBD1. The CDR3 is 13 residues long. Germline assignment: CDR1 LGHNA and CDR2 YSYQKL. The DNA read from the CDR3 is TGTGCCAGCAGCCCAGGGACAGAAAAC. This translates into CASSPGTEN. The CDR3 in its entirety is CASSPGTENTLYF.

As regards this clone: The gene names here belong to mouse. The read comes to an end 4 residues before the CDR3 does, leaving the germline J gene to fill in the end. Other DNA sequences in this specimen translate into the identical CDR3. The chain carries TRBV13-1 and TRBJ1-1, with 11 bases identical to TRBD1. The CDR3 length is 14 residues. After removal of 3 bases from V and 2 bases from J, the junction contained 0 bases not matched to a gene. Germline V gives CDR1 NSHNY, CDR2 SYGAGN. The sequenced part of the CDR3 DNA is TGTGCCAGCAGTGGGACAGGGGGCAACACA. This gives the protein CASSGTGGNT. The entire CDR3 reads CASSGTGGNTEVFF.

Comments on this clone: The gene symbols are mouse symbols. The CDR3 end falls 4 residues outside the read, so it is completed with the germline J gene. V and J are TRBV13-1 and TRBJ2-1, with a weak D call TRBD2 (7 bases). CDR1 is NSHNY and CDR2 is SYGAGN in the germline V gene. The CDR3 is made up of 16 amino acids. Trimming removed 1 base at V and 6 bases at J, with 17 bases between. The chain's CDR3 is CASSDLVGGRSAEQFF. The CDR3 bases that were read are TGTGCCAGCAGTGATCTCGTGGGGGGCCGGAGTGCT.

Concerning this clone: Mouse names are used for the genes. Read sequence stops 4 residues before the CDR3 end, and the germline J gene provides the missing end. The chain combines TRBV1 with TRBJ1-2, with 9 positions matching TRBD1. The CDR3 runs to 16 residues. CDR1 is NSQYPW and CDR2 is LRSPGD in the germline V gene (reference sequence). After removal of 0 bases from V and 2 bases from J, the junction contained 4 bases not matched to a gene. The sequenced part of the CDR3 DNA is TGCACCTGCAGTGCAGATATCGACAGGGGGAACTCC. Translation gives CTCSADIDRGNS. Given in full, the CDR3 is CTCSADIDRGNSDYTF. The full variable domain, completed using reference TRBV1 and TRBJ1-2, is VTLLEQNPRWRLVPRGQAVNLRCILKNSQYPWMSWYQQDLQKQLQWLFTLRSPGDKEVKSLPGADYLATRVTDTELRLQVANMSQGRTLYCTCSADIDRGNSDYTFGSGTRLLVI.

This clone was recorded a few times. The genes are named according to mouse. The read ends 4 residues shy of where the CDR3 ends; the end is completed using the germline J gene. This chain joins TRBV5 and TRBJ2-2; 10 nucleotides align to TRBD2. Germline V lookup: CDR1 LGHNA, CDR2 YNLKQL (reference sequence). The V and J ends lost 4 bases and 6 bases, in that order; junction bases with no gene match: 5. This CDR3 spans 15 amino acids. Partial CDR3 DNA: TGTGCCAGCAGCCCTCGGGACTGGGGTTCCGGG. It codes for CASSPRDWGSG. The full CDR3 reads CASSPRDWGSGQLYF.

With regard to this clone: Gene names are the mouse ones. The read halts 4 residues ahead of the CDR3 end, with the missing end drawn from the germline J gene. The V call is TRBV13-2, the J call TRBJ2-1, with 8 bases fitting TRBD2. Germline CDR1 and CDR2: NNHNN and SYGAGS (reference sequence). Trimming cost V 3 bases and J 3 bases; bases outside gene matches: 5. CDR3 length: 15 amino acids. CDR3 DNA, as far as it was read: TGTGCCAGCGGTGGCGCCGGGACTGGCTATGCT. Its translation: CASGGAGTGYA. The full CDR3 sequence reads CASGGAGTGYAEQFF.

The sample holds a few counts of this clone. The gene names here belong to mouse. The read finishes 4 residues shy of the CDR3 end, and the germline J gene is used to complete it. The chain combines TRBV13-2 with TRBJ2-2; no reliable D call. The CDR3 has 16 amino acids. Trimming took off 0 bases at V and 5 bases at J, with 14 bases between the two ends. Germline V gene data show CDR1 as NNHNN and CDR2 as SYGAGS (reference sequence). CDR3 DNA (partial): TGTGCCAGCGGTGATGCTTACAGAAGGAAGACCGGG. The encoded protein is CASGDAYRRKTG. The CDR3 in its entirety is CASGDAYRRKTGQLYF.

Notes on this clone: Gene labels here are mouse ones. CDR3 in amino acids: CASSHDNNQDTQYF. CDR3 DNA, as far as it was read: TGTGCCAGCAGCCACGACAATAACCAAGAC. This rearrangement joins TRBV5 to TRBJ2-5; unclear D gene. The CDR3 is cut off 4 residues early in the read; its end comes from the germline J gene. The germline gives CDR1 LGHNA, CDR2 YNLKQL (reference sequence). CDR3 size: 14 residues. Deletions cut 3 bases from V and 0 bases from J, with 7 bases between.

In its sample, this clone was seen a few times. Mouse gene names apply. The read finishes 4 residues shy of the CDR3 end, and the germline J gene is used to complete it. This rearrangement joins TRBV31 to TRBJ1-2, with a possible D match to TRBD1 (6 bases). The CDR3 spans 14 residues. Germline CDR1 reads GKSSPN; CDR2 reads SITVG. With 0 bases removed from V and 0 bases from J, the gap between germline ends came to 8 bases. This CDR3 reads CAWSLHRANSDYTF. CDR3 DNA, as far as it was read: TGTGCCTGGAGTCTACACAGGGCAAACTCC.

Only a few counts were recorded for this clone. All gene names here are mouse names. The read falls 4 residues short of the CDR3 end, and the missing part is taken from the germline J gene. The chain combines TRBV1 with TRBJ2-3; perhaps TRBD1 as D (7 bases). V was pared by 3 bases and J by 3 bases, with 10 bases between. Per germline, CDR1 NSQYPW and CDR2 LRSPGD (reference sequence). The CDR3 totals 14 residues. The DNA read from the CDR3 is TGCACCTGCAGTGCGAGGGGGCTGGCAGAA. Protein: CTCSARGLAE. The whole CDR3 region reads CTCSARGLAETLYF. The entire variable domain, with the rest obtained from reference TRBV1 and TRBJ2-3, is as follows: VTLLEQNPRWRLVPRGQAVNLRCILKNSQYPWMSWYQQDLQKQLQWLFTLRSPGDKEVKSLPGADYLATRVTDTELRLQVANMSQGRTLYCTCSARGLAETLYFGSGTRLTVL.

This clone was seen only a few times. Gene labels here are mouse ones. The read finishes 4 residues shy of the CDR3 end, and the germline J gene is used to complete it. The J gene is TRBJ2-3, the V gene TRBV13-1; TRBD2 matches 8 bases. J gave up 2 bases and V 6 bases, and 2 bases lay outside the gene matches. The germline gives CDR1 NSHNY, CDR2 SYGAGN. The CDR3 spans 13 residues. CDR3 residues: CASMGGVAETLYF. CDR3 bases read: TGTGCCAGCATGGGGGGGGTTGCAGAA.

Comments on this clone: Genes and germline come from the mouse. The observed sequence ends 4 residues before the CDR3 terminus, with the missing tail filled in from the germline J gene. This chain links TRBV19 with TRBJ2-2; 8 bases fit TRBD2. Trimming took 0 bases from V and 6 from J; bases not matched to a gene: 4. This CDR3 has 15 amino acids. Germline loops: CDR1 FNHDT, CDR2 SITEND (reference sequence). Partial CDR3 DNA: TGTGCCAGCAGTATAGCGCTGGGGGGCCCCGGG. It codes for CASSIALGGPG. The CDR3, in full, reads CASSIALGGPGQLYF.

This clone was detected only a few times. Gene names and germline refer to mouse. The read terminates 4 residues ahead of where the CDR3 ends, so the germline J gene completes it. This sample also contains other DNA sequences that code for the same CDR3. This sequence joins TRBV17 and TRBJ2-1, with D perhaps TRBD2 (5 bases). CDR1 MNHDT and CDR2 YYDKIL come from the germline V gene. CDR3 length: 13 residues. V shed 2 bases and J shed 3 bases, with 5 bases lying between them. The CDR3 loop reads CASSRLGYAEQFF. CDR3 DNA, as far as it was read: TGTGCTAGCAGTAGACTGGGCTATGCT.

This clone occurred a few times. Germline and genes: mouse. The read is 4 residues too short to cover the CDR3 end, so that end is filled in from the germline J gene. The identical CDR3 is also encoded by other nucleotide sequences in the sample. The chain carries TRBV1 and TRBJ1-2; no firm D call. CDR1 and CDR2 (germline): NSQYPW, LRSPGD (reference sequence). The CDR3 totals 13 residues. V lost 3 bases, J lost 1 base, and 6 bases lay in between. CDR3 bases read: TGCACCTGCAGTGCCCACAAAAACTCC. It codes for CTCSAHKNS. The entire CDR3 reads CTCSAHKNSDYTF.

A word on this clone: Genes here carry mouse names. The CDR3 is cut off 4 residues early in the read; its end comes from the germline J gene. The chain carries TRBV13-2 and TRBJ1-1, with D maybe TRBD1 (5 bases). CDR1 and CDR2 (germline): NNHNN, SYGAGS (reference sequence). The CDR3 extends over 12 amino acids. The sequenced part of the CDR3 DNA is TGTGCCAGCGGTGAGAGGACAATA. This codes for CASGERTI. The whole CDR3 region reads CASGERTIEVFF.

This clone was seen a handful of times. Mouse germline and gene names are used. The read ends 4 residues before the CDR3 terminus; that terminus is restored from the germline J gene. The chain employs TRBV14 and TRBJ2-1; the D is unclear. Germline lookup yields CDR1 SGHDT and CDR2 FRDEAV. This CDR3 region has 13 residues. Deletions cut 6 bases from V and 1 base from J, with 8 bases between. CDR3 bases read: TGTGCCAGCAACCGTCAGAACTATGCT. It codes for CASNRQNYA. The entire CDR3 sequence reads CASNRQNYAEQFF. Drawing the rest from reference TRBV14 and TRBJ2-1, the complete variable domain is EAGVTQSPRYAVLQEGQAVSFWCDPISGHDTLYWYQQPRDQGPQLLVYFRDEAVIDNSQLPSDRFSAVRPKGTNSTLKIQSAKQGDTATYLCASNRQNYAEQFFGPGTRLTVL.

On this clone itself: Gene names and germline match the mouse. The CDR3 spells CASQRQNQDTQYF. CDR3 bases read: TGTGCCAGTCAGCGACAGAACCAAGAC. The chain has TRBV19 and TRBJ2-5; possible D gene TRBD1, 5 bases. The observed sequence ends 4 residues before the CDR3 terminus, with the missing tail filled in from the germline J gene. The CDR3 extends over 13 amino acids. Germline V CDR1 and CDR2: FNHDT, SITEND (reference sequence). Between the trimmed V and J ends, which lost 8 bases and 0 bases, there was a span of 10 bases.

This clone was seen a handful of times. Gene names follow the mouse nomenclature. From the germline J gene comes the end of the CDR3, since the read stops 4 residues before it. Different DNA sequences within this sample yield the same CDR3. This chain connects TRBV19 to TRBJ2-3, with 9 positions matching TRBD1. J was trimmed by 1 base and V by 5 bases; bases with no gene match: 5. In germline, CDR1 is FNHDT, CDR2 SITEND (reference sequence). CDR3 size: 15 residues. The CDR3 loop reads CASSPTGGGAETLYF. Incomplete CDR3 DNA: TGTGCCAGCAGCCCGACAGGGGGAGGTGCAGAA.

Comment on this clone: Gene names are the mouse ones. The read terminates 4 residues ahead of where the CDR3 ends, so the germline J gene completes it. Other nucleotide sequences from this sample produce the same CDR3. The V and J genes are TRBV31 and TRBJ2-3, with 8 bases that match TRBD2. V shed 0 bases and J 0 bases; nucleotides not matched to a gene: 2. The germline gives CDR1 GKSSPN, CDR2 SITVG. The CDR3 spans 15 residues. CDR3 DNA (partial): TGTGCCTGGAGTCTCCTGGGGGGTAGTGCAGAA. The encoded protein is CAWSLLGGSAE. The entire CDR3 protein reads CAWSLLGGSAETLYF.

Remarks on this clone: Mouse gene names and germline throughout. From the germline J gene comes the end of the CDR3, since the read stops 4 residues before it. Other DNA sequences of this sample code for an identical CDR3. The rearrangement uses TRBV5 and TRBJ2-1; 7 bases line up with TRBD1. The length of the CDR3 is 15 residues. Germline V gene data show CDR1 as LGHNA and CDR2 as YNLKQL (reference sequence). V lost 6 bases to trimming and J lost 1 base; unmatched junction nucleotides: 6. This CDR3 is CASSPRDRNYAEQFF. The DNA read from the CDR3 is TGTGCCAGCAGTCCGCGGGACAGAAACTATGCT.

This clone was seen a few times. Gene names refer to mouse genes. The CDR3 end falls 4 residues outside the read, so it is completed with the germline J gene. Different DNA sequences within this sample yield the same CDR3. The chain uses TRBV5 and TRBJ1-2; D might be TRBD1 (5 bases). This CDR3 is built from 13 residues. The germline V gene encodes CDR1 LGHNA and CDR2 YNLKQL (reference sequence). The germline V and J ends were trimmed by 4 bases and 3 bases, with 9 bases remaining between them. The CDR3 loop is CASSPRGDSDYTF. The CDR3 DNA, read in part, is TGTGCCAGCAGCCCCCGGGGGGACTCC.

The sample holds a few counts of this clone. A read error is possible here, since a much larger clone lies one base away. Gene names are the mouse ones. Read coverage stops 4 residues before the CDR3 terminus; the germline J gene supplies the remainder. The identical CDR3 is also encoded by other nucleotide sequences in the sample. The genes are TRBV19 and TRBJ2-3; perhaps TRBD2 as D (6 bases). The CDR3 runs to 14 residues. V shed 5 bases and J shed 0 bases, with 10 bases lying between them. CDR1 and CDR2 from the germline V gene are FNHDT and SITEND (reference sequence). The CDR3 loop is CASSPLGSAETLYF. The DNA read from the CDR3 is TGTGCCAGCAGCCCACTGGGTAGTGCAGAA.